This T cell receptor (beta chain) derives from a study of blood T cell repertoires in COVID-19. The wider study: The samples span acute and convalescent COVID-19 from the United States, Italy and Spain. T cells, B-cell-depleted T cells, or PBMCs supplied cDNA or gDNA.

V shed 4 bases and J shed 1 base, with 11 bases lying between them. CDR1 and CDR2 (germline): SGHRS, YFSETQ. The CDR3 has 14 residues. Seattle patients were enrolled while actively infected and followed longitudinally. The repertoire was sequenced with immunoSEQ multiplex PCR; TCRdb's copy has only in-frame clones and lacks some. The sample holds around 70,000 clones, about 89% seen once. The TCR comes from a man between 50 and 59 years old with COVID-19, enrolled during active disease. The chain combines TRBV5-1 with TRBJ1-1; tentatively, D is TRBD1 (6 bases). Sample: peripheral blood. The CDR3 loop is CASSPGQQNTEAFF. The DNA for the CDR3 is TGCGCCAGCAGCCCCGGACAGCAGAACACTGAAGCTTTCTTT.